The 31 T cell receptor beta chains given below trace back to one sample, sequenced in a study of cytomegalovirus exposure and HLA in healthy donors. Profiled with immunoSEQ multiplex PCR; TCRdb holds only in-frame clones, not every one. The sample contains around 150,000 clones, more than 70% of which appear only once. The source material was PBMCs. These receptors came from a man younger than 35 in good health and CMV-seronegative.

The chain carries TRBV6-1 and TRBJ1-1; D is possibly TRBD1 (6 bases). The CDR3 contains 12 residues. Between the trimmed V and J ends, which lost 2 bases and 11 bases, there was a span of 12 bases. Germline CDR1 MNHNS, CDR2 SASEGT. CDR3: CASSEYGGQAFF. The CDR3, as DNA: TGTGCCAGCAGTGAATACGGGGGGCAGGCTTTCTTT.

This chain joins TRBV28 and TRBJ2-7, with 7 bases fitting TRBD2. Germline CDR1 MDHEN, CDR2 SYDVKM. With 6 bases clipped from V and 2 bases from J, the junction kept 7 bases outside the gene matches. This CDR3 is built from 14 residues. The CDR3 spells CASRTLADTYEQYF. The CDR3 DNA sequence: TGTGCCAGCAGAACCCTAGCGGACACCTACGAGCAGTACTTC.

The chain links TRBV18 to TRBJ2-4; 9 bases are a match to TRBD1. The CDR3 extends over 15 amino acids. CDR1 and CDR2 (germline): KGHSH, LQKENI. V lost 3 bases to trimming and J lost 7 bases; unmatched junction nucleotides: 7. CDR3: CASSPGTGRVNIQYF. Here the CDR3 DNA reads TGTGCCAGCTCACCTGGGACAGGGAGAGTGAACATTCAGTACTTC.

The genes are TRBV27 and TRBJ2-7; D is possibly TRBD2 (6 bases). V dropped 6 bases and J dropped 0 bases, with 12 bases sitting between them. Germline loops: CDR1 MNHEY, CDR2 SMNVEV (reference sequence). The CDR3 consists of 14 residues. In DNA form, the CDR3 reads TGTGCCAGCAGGGTAGCGGAGAGCTCCTACGAGCAGTACTTC. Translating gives CASRVAESSYEQYF.

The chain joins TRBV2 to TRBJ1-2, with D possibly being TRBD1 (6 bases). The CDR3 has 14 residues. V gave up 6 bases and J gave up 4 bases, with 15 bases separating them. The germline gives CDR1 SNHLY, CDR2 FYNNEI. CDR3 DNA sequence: TGTGCCAGCAGCCAACCGACAGGAGTCTATGGCTACACCTTC. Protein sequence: CASSQPTGVYGYTF. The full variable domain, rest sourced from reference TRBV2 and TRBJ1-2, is EPEVTQTPSHQVTQMGQEVILRCVPISNHLYFYWYRQILGQKVEFLVSFYNNEISEKSEIFDDQFSVERPDGSNFTLKIRSTKLEDSAMYFCASSQPTGVYGYTFGSGTRLTVV.

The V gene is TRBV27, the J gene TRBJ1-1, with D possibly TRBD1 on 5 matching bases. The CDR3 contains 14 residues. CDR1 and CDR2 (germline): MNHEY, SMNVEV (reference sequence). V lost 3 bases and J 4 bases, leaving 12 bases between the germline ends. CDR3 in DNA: TGTGCCAGCAGTTTGGCGGGGGGAGGCACTGAAGCTTTCTTT. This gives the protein CASSLAGGGTEAFF.

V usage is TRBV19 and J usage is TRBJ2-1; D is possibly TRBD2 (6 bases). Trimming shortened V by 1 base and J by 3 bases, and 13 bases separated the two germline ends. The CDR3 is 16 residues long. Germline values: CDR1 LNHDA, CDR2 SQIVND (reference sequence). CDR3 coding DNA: TGTGCCAGTAGTATAGCCCATAGCGGAAACTACAATGAGCAGTTCTTC. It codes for CASSIAHSGNYNEQFF. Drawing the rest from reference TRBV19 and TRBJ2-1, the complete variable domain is DGGITQSPKYLFRKEGQNVTLSCEQNLNHDAMYWYRQDPGQGLRLIYYSQIVNDFQKGDIAEGYSVSREKKESFPLTVTSAQKNPTAFYLCASSIAHSGNYNEQFFGPGTRLTVL.

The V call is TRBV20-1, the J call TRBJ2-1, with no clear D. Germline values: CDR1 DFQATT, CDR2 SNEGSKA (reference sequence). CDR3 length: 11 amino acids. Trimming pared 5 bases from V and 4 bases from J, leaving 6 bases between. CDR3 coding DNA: TGCAGTGCTCCTTCTTACAATGAGCAGTTCTTC. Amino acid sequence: CSAPSYNEQFF.

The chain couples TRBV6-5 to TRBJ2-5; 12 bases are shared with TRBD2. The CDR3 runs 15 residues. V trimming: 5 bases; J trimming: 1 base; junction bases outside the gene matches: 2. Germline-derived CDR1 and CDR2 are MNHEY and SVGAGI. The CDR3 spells CASSTTSGSQETQYF. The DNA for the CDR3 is TGTGCCAGCAGTACGACTAGCGGGAGCCAAGAGACCCAGTACTTC.

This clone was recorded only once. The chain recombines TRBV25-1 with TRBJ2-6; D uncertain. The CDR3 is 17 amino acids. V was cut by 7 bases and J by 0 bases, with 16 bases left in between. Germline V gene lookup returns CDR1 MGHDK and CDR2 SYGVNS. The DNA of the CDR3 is TGTGCCAGCATAGAAGAGTCAGGCAGCTCTGGGGCCAACGTCCTGACTTTC. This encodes CASIEESGSSGANVLTF.

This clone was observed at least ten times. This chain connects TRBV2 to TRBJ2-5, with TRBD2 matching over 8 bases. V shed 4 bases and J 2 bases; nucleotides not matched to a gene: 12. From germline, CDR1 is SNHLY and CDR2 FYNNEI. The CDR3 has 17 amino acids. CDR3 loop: CASSGASGLGGQETQYF. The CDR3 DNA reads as TGTGCCAGCAGTGGGGCTAGCGGGCTAGGAGGGCAAGAGACCCAGTACTTC.

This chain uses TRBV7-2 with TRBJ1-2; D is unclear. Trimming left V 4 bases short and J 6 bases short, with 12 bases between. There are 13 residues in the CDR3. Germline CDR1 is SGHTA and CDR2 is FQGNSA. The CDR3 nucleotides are TGTGCCAGCAGCTCCGGACGAGGGCATGGCTACACCTTC. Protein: CASSSGRGHGYTF.

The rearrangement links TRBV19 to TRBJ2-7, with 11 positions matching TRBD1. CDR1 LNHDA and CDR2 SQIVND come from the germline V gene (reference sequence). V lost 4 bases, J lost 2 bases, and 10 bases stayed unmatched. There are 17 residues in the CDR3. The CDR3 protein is CASSTLGQGAIAYEQYF. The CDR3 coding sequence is TGTGCCAGTAGTACCCTAGGACAGGGGGCGATCGCCTACGAGCAGTACTTC.

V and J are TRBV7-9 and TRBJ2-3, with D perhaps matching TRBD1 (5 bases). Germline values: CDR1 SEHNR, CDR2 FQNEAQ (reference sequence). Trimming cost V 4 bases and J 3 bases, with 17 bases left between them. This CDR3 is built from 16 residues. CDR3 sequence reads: CASSSTGRGGTDTQYF. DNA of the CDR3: TGTGCCAGCAGCTCGACCGGAAGGGGTGGGACAGATACGCAGTATTTT.

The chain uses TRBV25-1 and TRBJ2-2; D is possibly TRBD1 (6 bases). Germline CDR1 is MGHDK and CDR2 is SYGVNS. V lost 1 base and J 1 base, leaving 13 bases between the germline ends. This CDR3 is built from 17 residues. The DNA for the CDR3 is TGTGCCAGCAGTGAATTAAAATCGACAGGGAACACCGGGGAGCTGTTTTTT. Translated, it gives CASSELKSTGNTGELFF.

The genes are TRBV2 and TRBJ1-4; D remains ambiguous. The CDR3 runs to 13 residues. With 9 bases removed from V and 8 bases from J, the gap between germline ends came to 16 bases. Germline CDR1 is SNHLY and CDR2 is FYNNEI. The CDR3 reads CASQDHPEEKLFF. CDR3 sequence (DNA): TGTGCCAGTCAGGATCACCCGGAAGAAAAACTGTTTTTT.

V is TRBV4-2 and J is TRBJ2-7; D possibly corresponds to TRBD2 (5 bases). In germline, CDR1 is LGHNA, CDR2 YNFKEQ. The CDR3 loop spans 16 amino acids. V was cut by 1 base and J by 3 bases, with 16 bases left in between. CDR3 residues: CASSQAFGGPRYEQYF. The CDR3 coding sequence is TGTGCCAGCAGCCAAGCGTTCGGAGGCCCCCGCTACGAGCAGTACTTC.

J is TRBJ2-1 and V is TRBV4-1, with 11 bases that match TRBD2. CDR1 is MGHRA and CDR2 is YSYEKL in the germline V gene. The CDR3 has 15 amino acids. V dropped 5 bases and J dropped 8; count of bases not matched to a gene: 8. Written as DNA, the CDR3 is TGCGCCAGCAGCTATTTTAGCGGGGGGGCCGATGAGCAGTTCTTC. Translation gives CASSYFSGGADEQFF.

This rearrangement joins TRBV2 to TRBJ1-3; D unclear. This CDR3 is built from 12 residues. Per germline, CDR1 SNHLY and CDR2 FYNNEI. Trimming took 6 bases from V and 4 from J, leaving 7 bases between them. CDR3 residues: CASRKTGNTIYF. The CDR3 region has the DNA TGTGCCAGCAGGAAAACAGGAAACACCATATATTTT.

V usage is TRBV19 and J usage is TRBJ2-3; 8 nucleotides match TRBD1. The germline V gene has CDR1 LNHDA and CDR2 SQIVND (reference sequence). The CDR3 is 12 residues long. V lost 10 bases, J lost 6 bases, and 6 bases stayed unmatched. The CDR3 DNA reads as TGTGCCACGAGGACAGGGATGGATACGCAGTATTTT. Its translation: CATRTGMDTQYF.

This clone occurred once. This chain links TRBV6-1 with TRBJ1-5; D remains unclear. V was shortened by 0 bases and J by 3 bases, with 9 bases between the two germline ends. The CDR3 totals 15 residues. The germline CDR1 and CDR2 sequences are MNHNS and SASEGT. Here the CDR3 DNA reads TGTGCCAGCAGTGAAGCGCGCCACCCCAATCAGCCCCAGCATTTT. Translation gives CASSEARHPNQPQHF.

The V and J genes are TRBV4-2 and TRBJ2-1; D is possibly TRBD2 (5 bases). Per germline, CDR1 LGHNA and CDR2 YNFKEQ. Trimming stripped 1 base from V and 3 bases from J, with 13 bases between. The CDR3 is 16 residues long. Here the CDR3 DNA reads TGTGCCAGCAGCCAAGGCGGGCGGGTAGTCTACAATGAGCAGTTCTTC. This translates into CASSQGGRVVYNEQFF.

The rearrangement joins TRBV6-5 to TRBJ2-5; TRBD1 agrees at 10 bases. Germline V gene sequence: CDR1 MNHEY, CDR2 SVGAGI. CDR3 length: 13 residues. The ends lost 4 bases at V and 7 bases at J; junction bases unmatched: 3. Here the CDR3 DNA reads TGTGCCAGCAGTTCGGACAGGGGGGGGACCCAGTACTTC. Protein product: CASSSDRGGTQYF.

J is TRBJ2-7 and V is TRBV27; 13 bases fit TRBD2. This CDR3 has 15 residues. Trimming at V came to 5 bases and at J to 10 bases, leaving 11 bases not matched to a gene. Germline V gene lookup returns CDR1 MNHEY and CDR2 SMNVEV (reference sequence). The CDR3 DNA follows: TGTGCCAGCAGTCTTTCAGGACTAGCGGGAGCTACTCAGTACTTC. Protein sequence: CASSLSGLAGATQYF.

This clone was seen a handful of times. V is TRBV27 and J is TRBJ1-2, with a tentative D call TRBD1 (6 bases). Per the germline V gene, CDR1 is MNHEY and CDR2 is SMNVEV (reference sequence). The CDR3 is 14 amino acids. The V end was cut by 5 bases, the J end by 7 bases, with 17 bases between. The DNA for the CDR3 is TGTGCCAGCAGTAAACGACAGGCTGCTAGTGGCTACACCTTC. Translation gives CASSKRQAASGYTF.

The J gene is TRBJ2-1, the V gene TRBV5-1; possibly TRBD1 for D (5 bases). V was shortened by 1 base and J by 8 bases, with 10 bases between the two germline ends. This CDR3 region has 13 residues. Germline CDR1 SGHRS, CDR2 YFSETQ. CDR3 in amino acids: CASSLPGSYEQFF. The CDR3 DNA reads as TGCGCCAGCAGCTTGCCAGGGTCGTATGAGCAGTTCTTC.

In nucleotides, the CDR3 is TGTGCCAGCAGCTCAAAACTGGCGGGGGGGCGGAATACGCAGTATTTT. It specifies CASSSKLAGGRNTQYF. This chain uses TRBV5-4 with TRBJ2-3; 9 nucleotides align to TRBD2. The CDR3 runs to 16 residues. Losses at the gene ends were 3 bases for V and 7 bases for J; bases not matched to a gene: 12. The germline V gene has CDR1 SGHNT and CDR2 YYREEE (reference sequence).

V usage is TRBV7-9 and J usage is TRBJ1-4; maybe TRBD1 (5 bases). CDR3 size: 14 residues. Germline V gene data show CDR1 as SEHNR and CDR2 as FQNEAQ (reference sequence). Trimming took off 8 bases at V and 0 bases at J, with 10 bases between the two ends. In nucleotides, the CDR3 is TGTGCCAGCGAAAGGGGCCCAACTAATGAAAAACTGTTTTTT. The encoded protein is CASERGPTNEKLFF.

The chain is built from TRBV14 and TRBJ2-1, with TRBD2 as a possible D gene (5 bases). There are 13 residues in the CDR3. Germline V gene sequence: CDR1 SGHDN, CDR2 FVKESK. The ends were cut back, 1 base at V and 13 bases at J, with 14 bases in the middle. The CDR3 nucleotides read TGTGCCAGCAGCCAAGGAGGGCGCGCTCCCCAGTTCTTC. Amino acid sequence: CASSQGGRAPQFF.

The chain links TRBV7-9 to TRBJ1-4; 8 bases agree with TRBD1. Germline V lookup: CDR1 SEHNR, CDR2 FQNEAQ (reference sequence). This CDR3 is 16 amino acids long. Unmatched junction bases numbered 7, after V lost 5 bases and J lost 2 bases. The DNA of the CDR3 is TGTGCCAGCAGCCCCAGACAGGGGCTGACTAATGAAAAACTGTTTTTT. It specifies CASSPRQGLTNEKLFF.

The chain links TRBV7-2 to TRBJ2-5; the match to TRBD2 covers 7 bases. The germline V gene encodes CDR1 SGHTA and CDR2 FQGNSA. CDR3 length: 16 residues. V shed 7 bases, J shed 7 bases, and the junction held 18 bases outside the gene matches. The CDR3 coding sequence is TGTGCCAGCACCCCACTTAGAGCGGAAGGGGAGGGGACCCAGTACTTC. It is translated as CASTPLRAEGEGTQYF.